Presented here are 29 T cell receptor beta chains from one specimen sequenced in a study of OX40 agonist ivuxolimab in advanced cancers. Clones were sequenced by immunoSEQ multiplex PCR, and TCRdb holds only the in-frame ones, with some missing. The table includes approximately 69,000 clones, 60% to 85% detected once. The sample was CD4+ or CD8+ T cells sorted from blood, taken in a trial of the OX40 agonist ivuxolimab. These receptor sequences come from an adult with an advanced solid tumor such as melanoma, head and neck, liver or kidney cancer.

The chain couples TRBV6-1 to TRBJ1-2, with unresolved D. Germline V gene sequence: CDR1 MNHNS, CDR2 SASEGT. With 7 bases removed from V and 0 bases from J, the gap between germline ends came to 9 bases. This CDR3 has 13 amino acids. The CDR3 loop is CASILTSNYGYTF. In DNA form, the CDR3 reads TGTGCCAGCATCCTGACCTCTAACTATGGCTACACCTTC.

As DNA, the CDR3 is TGTGCCAGCAGCTTGGCCAGCGCCCACGAGCAGTACTTC. It yields the protein CASSLASAHEQYF. The genes are TRBV5-4 and TRBJ2-7; D unresolved. Germline V gives CDR1 SGHNT, CDR2 YYREEE (reference sequence). The CDR3 contains 13 residues. V lost 0 bases to trimming and J lost 5 bases, with 9 bases between them. Using reference TRBV5-4 and TRBJ2-7 for the parts outside the CDR3, the full variable domain is ETGVTQSPTHLIKTRGQQVTLRCSSQSGHNTVSWYQQALGQGPQFIFQYYREEENGRGNFPPRFSGLQFPNYSSELNVNALELDDSALYLCASSLASAHEQYFGPGTRLTVT.

The chain carries TRBV12-2 and TRBJ1-4; the table's D call TRBD1 went unverified against the DNA. TRBV12-2 is a pseudogene. The CDR3 is 16 residues long. The CDR3 coding sequence is TGTGCAAGTCGCTTAGCGGTGACAGGGGTGAATGAAAAACTGTTTTTT. Translating gives CASRLAVTGVNEKLFF.

V and J are TRBV2 and TRBJ1-2, with unresolved D. Trimming pared 6 bases from V and 0 bases from J, leaving 11 bases between. This CDR3 has 14 amino acids. CDR1 is SNHLY and CDR2 is FYNNEI in the germline V gene. CDR3: CASRPAGSNYGYTF. In nucleotides, the CDR3 is TGTGCCAGCAGGCCGGCCGGTTCTAACTATGGCTACACCTTC.

The genes are TRBV27 and TRBJ1-5, with 9 bases lining up with TRBD1. The V gene's germline CDR1 is MNHEY and CDR2 SMNVEV (reference sequence). V trimming: 1 base; J trimming: 0 bases; junction bases outside the gene matches: 7. The CDR3 spans 18 residues. The CDR3 loop reads CASSLWGTGRGSNQPQHF. CDR3 DNA sequence: TGTGCCAGCAGTTTATGGGGGACAGGGAGGGGTAGCAATCAGCCCCAGCATTTT.

The chain is built from TRBV11-2 and TRBJ1-3; 9 nucleotides match TRBD1. Germline V lookup: CDR1 SGHAT, CDR2 FQNNGV. CDR3 length equals 13 residues. V was pared by 3 bases and J by 7 bases, with 1 base of the junction left unmatched. The CDR3 region is CASSFGQGNTIYF. The CDR3 DNA sequence: TGTGCCAGCAGCTTCGGACAGGGGAACACCATATATTTT.

The rearrangement uses TRBV5-1 and TRBJ2-2; unclear D gene. The CDR3 consists of 13 residues. The V gene's germline CDR1 is SGHRS and CDR2 YFSETQ. V was trimmed by 0 bases and J by 3 bases, leaving 3 bases between them. This CDR3 is CASSLGDTGELFF. As DNA, the CDR3 is TGCGCCAGCAGCTTGGGAGACACCGGGGAGCTGTTTTTT.

V gene TRBV19 combines with J gene TRBJ2-5; D ambiguous. The CDR3 sequence is 14 residues long. V lost 6 bases and J lost 3, with 14 bases in between. Germline values: CDR1 LNHDA, CDR2 SQIVND (reference sequence). CDR3 region: CASSTTGRKETQYF. For the CDR3, the DNA is TGTGCCAGTAGCACAACGGGCCGAAAAGAGACCCAGTACTTC.

This chain joins TRBV28 and TRBJ1-1; D may be TRBD1 (5 bases). This CDR3 region has 14 residues. Trimming took off 0 bases at V and 3 bases at J, with 8 bases between the two ends. Per the germline V gene, CDR1 is MDHEN and CDR2 is SYDVKM. The CDR3 loop reads CASSLWSGYTEAFF. The CDR3 region has the DNA TGTGCCAGCAGTTTATGGTCAGGGTACACTGAAGCTTTCTTT.

The table lists this clone with a few counts. The chain carries TRBV18 and TRBJ1-2, with D maybe TRBD1 (5 bases). The CDR3 is 13 residues long. Deletions cut 5 bases from V and 6 bases from J, with 13 bases between. Germline values: CDR1 KGHSH, CDR2 LQKENI. CDR3 coding DNA: TGTGCCAGCTCAGCAGGGTTAACCGATGGCTACACCTTC. It yields the protein CASSAGLTDGYTF.

This clone came up a few times. The chain carries TRBV7-9 and TRBJ1-6, with D unresolved. V lost 2 bases to trimming and J lost 10 bases, with 9 bases between them. This CDR3 is built from 13 residues. Looked up from germline, CDR1 is SEHNR and CDR2 is FQNEAQ (reference sequence). The CDR3 nucleotides are TGTGCCAGCAGCTTAACGCAGGACTCACCCCTCCACTTT. This gives the protein CASSLTQDSPLHF.

The chain combines TRBV6-1 with TRBJ2-2; perhaps TRBD1 as D (6 bases). Deletions cut 6 bases from V and 2 bases from J, with 13 bases between. This CDR3 contains 15 residues. Germline V gene data show CDR1 as MNHNS and CDR2 as SASEGT. This CDR3 reads CASSAGDKNTGELFF. The CDR3 nucleotides are TGTGCCAGCAGCGCCGGGGACAAAAACACCGGGGAGCTGTTTTTT.

The chain recombines TRBV9 with TRBJ1-6; TRBD1 might be the D (6 bases). V lost 4 bases, J lost 7 bases, and 21 bases lay in between. The CDR3 spans 17 residues. CDR1 and CDR2 from the germline V gene are SGDLS and YYNGEE. The CDR3 region is CASSPRDTESTNSPLHF. CDR3 DNA sequence: TGTGCCAGCAGCCCCCGGGACACCGAATCTACCAATTCACCCCTCCACTTT.

V is TRBV28 and J is TRBJ2-1; 11 positions match TRBD2. This CDR3 spans 13 amino acids. With V trimmed by 8 bases and J by 12 bases, 9 bases remained unmatched. CDR1 is MDHEN and CDR2 is SYDVKM in the germline V gene. The CDR3 region has the DNA TGTGCCAGCGGGACTAGCGGTCCTACAGGGCAGTTCTTC. Translating gives CASGTSGPTGQFF.

The table lists this clone with a few counts. The gene calls are TRBV18 and TRBJ2-1; 10 nucleotides match TRBD2. The CDR3 is 21 residues long. CDR1 and CDR2 from the germline V gene are KGHSH and LQKENI. Germline trimming cut 6 bases from V and 13 bases from J; bases unmatched to any gene: 33. For the CDR3, the DNA is TGTGCCAGCTCCACCGGGACAGATATCCCAAGCGGGAGGGCCCTCCCGAAAGGCCAGTTCTTC. Amino acid sequence: CASSTGTDIPSGRALPKGQFF.

J is TRBJ2-5 and V is TRBV11-2; TRBD2 is a possible D gene (5 bases). The germline V gene has CDR1 SGHAT and CDR2 FQNNGV. The CDR3 runs 14 residues. V was cut by 5 bases and J by 5 bases, with 15 bases left in between. The CDR3 DNA follows: TGTGCCAGCAGCCGTACGGGGATGGGGGAGACCCAGTACTTC. Protein: CASSRTGMGETQYF. Drawing the rest from reference TRBV11-2 and TRBJ2-5, the complete variable domain is EAGVAQSPRYKIIEKRQSVAFWCNPISGHATLYWYQQILGQGPKLLIQFQNNGVVDDSQLPKDRFSAERLKGVDSTLKIQPAKLEDSAVYLCASSRTGMGETQYFGPGTRLLVL.

This clone occurred once. V gene TRBV6-6 combines with J gene TRBJ2-7, with no clear D. CDR1 is MNHNY and CDR2 is SVGAGI in the germline V gene (reference sequence). V was shortened by 6 bases and J by 5 bases, with 14 bases between the two germline ends. The CDR3 extends over 13 amino acids. The CDR3 DNA reads TGTGCCAGCAGCCCCGATGGGGTTCACGAGCAGTACTTC. This sequence encodes CASSPDGVHEQYF.

The chain recombines TRBV5-1 with TRBJ2-1; TRBD2 matches 8 bases. CDR1 SGHRS and CDR2 YFSETQ come from the germline V gene. The trim removed 6 bases at V and 1 base at J, leaving 6 bases unmatched. This CDR3 region has 15 residues. The CDR3 sequence: CASNLGLVSYNEQFF. The CDR3 nucleotides read TGCGCCAGCAATTTGGGACTAGTTTCCTACAATGAGCAGTTCTTC.

The chain uses TRBV28 and TRBJ2-7; 16 bases line up with TRBD2. J was trimmed by 6 bases and V by 5 bases; bases with no gene match: 4. Germline values: CDR1 MDHEN, CDR2 SYDVKM. The CDR3 has 15 amino acids. CDR3 nucleotides: TGTGCCAGCAGTGGAGGGACTAGCGGGAGGGGCGAGCAGTACTTC. Its translation is CASSGGTSGRGEQYF.

The chain carries TRBV27 and TRBJ1-2, with TRBD1 matching 7 bases. V lost 10 bases and J lost 8; bases outside the gene matches: 10. This CDR3 is 12 amino acids long. The V gene's germline CDR1 is MNHEY and CDR2 SMNVEV (reference sequence). This CDR3 reads CATAGRGLGYTF. CDR3 bases: TGTGCCACCGCCGGGAGGGGGCTAGGCTACACCTTC.

This chain uses TRBV5-1 with TRBJ1-1; 7 positions agree with TRBD1. Germline CDR1 is SGHRS and CDR2 is YFSETQ. J was trimmed by 6 bases and V by 4 bases; bases with no gene match: 6. The CDR3 is 13 amino acids. The CDR3 DNA reads TGCGCCAGCAGCCAGGGGGAAGCTTCTGAAGCTTTCTTT. The encoded protein is CASSQGEASEAFF.

The rearrangement joins TRBV19 to TRBJ2-1; tentatively, D is TRBD2 (6 bases). Germline values: CDR1 LNHDA, CDR2 SQIVND (reference sequence). The V and J ends lost 1 base and 10 bases respectively, with 8 bases between them. This CDR3 is 12 amino acids long. The CDR3 region has the DNA TGTGCCAGTAGTATAGTACGGGGGGAGCAGTTCTTC. Protein product: CASSIVRGEQFF.

The chain is built from TRBV28 and TRBJ1-2, with TRBD1 as a possible D gene (5 bases). The CDR3 is 15 amino acids. Germline CDR1 is MDHEN and CDR2 is SYDVKM. The V end was cut by 4 bases, the J end by 8 bases, with 20 bases between. The CDR3 DNA is TGTGCCAGCAGTTCTGGTCTGGGAAGGGGTAAGGGCTACACCTTC. This gives the protein CASSSGLGRGKGYTF.

The chain couples TRBV29-1 to TRBJ2-1; a possible D gene is TRBD2 (6 bases). The CDR3 is 12 residues long. V dropped 6 bases and J dropped 10 bases, with 16 bases sitting between them. From germline, CDR1 is SQVTM and CDR2 ANQGSEA. CDR3 loop: CSVIHAGLEQFF. The CDR3 DNA reads TGCAGCGTGATACATGCCGGACTAGAGCAGTTCTTC.

A few counts support this clone. In nucleotides, the CDR3 is TGTGCCAGCAGCGTAGCCGGGACAGCTGAAGCTTTCTTT. Residues: CASSVAGTAEAFF. The J gene is TRBJ1-1, the V gene TRBV9; 7 bases are a match to TRBD1. V lost 0 bases and J lost 6; bases outside the gene matches: 2. Per the germline V gene, CDR1 is SGDLS and CDR2 is YYNGEE. The CDR3 extends over 13 amino acids.

This chain uses TRBV11-1 with TRBJ2-2, with a weak D call TRBD1 (5 bases). Germline loops: CDR1 SGHAT, CDR2 FQDESV (reference sequence). Trimming took 3 bases from V and 5 from J, leaving 10 bases between them. CDR3 length: 14 amino acids. Here the CDR3 reads CASSLIPGTGELFF. The CDR3 coding sequence is TGTGCCAGCAGCTTGATCCCAGGGACCGGGGAGCTGTTTTTT.

This chain links TRBV10-2 with TRBJ1-2; D is possibly TRBD1 (5 bases). CDR3 length: 15 residues. V lost 4 bases and J 0 bases, leaving 12 bases between the germline ends. Germline assignment: CDR1 WSHSY and CDR2 SAAADI. CDR3 sequence: CASSAGGGANYGYTF. Here the CDR3 DNA reads TGCGCCAGCAGTGCGGGGGGTGGGGCTAACTATGGCTACACCTTC.

This chain joins TRBV7-2 and TRBJ1-3, with a weak D call TRBD1 (6 bases). Germline CDR1 and CDR2: SGHTA and FQGNSA. Trimming removed 1 base at V and 0 bases at J, with 13 bases between. This CDR3 has 17 residues. CDR3 amino acids: CASSLGGQGRSGNTIYF. Written as DNA, the CDR3 is TGTGCCAGCAGCTTAGGGGGGCAGGGTCGCTCTGGAAACACCATATATTTT.

In DNA, the CDR3 is TGTGCCAGCAGCGTAGACTTAGCCCCCTACAATGAGCAGTTCTTC. It specifies CASSVDLAPYNEQFF. The V and J genes are TRBV9 and TRBJ2-1; D not resolved. Germline V CDR1 and CDR2: SGDLS, YYNGEE. The CDR3 consists of 15 residues. With 0 bases removed from V and 2 bases from J, the gap between germline ends came to 9 bases.